The following is a TCR beta chain sequence with its context. Its antigen is not identified. J was trimmed by 4 bases and V by 8 bases; bases with no gene match: 11. Germline V gene lookup returns CDR1 LNHDA and CDR2 SQIVND (reference sequence). The CDR3 is 15 residues long. Each sorted population was over 98% pure. The data originate from a study of beta chain features in type 1 diabetes. Study findings and constraints: TCRB repertoires of naive, central memory and Treg cells appeared more similar among patients than among healthy donors. It was possible that PCR favored shorter templates, equally so in patients and controls. Whether HLA type influences TCRB rearrangement remained unresolved here. Across all four CD4+ subsets, people with type 1 diabetes showed modestly shorter TCRB CDR3s.

Of the isolated RNA, all was reverse transcribed, and so the sequenced material was expressed TCRB transcripts. Measured with immunoSEQ multiplex PCR; TCRdb has only the in-frame clones, and not every one. Here the sample spans about 160,000 clones, 6.5% to 10% being singletons. The sequence came from a woman aged 18-30 years with type 1 diabetes. Specimen: central memory CD4+ T cells from blood. V gene TRBV19 combines with J gene TRBJ1-2; 9 bases fit TRBD1. DNA of the CDR3: TGTGCCAGTCTGGAACGGGACAGGGCGCCCTATGGCTACACCTTC. Translated, it gives CASLERDRAPYGYTF.